This T cell receptor (beta chain) originates from a study of identical twins. Broader study findings: Insertions were reduced in abundant cord blood beta clonotypes but not in memory repertoires.

This clonotype was counted only a few times. Its antigen is currently unknown. Everyone who donated was a healthy Caucasian. A universal primer site was incorporated via template switching, and the cDNA contained unique molecular identifiers. TCRdb reanalysed the 5' RACE reads using MiXCR and keeps one entry per CDR3 protein. The sample yields 500,000 to 700,000 distinct CDR3 sequences, around 7.4% seen once. The sample also formed part of further work on yellow fever vaccine responses in identical twins.

This receptor was obtained from a woman younger than 35 in good health. The specimen sequenced was PBMCs.

CDR3 sequence (DNA): TGCAGTGCCCCCAAGGGGGCGAAAGGCCAAGAGACCCAGTACTTC. It is translated as CSAPKGAKGQETQYF. The genes are TRBV20-1 and TRBJ2-5; 7 bases map to TRBD1. CDR3 size: 15 residues. V was pared by 6 bases and J by 1 base, with 11 bases of the junction left unmatched. From germline, CDR1 is DFQATT and CDR2 SNEGSKA (reference sequence).